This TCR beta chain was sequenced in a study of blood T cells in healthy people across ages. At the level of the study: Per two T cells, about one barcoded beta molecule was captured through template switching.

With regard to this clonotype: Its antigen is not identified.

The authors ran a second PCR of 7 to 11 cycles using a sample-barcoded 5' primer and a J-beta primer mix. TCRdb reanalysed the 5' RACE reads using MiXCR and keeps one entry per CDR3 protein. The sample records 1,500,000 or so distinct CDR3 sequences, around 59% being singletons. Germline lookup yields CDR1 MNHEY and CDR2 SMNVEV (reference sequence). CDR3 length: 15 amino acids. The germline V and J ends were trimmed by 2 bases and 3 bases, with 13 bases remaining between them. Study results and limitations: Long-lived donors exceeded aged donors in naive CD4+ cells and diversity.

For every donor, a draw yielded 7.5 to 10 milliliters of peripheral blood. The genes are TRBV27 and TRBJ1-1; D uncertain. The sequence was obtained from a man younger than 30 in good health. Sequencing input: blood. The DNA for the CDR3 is TGTGCCAGCAGTTTAGGGTCCCGACTTGACACTGAAGCTTTCTTT. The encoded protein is CASSLGSRLDTEAFF.